This T cell receptor (beta chain) was documented in a study of T cells after yellow fever vaccination. In the study overall: The SMART-Seq v4 Ultra Low Input method served to prepare the low-cell-number fractions. Broader study findings: Among primary-vaccination clones, most reappeared after the booster, at roughly 95% for CD4 and about 90% for CD8.

The CDR3 is made up of 14 amino acids. Between the trimmed V and J ends, which lost 11 bases and 1 base, there was a span of 15 bases. CDR1 is SGHTA and CDR2 is FQGNSA in the germline V gene. This clonotype has a handful of counts. Its specificity is not known. TCR cDNA was made by 5'RACE template switching, adding a universal primer site and UMIs. Using its own MiXCR run on the 5' RACE reads, TCRdb lists one record per CDR3 protein. The sample carries 250,000 or so distinct CDR3 sequences, 6.9% recorded once. This receptor was obtained from a man aged 30-40 years who received the YFV17D yellow fever vaccine. The chain employs TRBV7-2 and TRBJ1-3, with D unclear. The sequencing here drew on CD4+ T cells sorted from PBMCs, taken 15 days after the yellow fever booster vaccination. The CDR3 nucleotides read TGTGCCGAGAAACACCCGACGTCTGGAAACACCATATATTTT. It encodes CAEKHPTSGNTIYF.